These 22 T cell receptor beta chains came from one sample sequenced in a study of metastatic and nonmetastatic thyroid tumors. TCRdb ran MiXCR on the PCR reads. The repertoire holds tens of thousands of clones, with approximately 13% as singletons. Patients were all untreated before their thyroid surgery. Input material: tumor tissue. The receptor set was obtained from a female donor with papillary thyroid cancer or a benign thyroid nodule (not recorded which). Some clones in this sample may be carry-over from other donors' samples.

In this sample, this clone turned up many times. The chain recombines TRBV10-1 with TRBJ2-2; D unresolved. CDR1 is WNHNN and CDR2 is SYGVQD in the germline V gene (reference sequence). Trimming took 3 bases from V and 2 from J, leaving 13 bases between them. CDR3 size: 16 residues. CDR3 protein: CASSDWALTNTGELFF. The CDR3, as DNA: TGCGCCAGCAGTGATTGGGCCCTCACAAACACCGGGGAGCTGTTTTTT.

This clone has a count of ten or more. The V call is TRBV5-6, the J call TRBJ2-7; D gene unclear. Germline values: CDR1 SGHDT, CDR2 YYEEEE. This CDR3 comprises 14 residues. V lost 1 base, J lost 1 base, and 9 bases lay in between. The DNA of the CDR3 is TGTGCCAGCAGCTTGACACTACAGTCCTACGAGCAGTACTTC. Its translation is CASSLTLQSYEQYF.

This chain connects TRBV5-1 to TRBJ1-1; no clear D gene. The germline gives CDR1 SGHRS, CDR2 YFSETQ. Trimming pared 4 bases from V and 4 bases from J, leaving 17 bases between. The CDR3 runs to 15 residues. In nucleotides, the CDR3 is TGCGCCAGCAGCCCTCAACAATGGGGTGGCACTGAAGCTTTCTTT. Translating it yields CASSPQQWGGTEAFF.

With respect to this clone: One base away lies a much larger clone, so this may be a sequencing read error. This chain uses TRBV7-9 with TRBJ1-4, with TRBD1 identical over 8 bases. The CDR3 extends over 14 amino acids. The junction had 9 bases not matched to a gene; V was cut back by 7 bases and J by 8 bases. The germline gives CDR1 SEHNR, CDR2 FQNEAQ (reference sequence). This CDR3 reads CASIAGGEGEKLFF. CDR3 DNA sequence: TGTGCCAGCATCGCAGGGGGCGAGGGGGAAAAACTGTTTTTT. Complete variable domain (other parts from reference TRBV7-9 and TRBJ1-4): DTGVSQNPRHKITKRGQNVTFRCDPISEHNRLYWYRQTLGQGPEFLTYFQNEAQLEKSRLLSDRFSAERPKGSFSTLEIQRTEQGDSAMYLCASIAGGEGEKLFFGSGTQLSVL.

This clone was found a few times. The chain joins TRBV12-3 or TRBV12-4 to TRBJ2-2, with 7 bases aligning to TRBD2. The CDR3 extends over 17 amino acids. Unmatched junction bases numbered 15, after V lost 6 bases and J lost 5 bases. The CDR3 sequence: CASSLRGAGVVTGELFF. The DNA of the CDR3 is TGTGCCAGCAGCCTACGGGGCGCGGGAGTTGTTACCGGGGAGCTGTTTTTT.

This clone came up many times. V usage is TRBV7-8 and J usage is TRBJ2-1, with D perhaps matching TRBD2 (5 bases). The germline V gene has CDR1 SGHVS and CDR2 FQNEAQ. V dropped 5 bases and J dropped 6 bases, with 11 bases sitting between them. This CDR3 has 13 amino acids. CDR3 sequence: CASSPGLLNEQFF. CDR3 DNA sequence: TGTGCCAGCAGCCCAGGACTCCTCAATGAGCAGTTCTTC.

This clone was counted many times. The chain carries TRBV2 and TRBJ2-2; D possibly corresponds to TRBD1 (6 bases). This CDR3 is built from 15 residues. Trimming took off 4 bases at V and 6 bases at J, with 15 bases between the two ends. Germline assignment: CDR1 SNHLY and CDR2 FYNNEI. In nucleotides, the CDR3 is TGTGCCAGCAGTGGGGAGCAGGGGACGTCCGGGGAGCTGTTTTTT. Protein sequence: CASSGEQGTSGELFF.

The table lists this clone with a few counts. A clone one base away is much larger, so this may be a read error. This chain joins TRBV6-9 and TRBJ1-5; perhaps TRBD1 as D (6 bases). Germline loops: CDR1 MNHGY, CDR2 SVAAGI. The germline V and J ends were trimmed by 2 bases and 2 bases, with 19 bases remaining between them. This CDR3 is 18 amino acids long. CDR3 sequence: CASSYPGRPGGGNQPQHF. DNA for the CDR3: TGTGCCAGCAGTTATCCAGGGAGGCCTGGGGGCGGCAATCAGCCCCAGCATTTT.

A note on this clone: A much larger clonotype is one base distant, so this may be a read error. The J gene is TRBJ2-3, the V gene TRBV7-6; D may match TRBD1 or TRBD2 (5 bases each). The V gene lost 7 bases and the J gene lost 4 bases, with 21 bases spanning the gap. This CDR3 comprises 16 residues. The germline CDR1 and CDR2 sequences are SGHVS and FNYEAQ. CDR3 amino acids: CASTNPFSGDPDTQYF. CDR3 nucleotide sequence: TGTGCCAGCACCAACCCCTTCTCCGGGGACCCAGATACGCAGTATTTT.

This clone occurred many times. The CDR3 sequence is CASSHGRDYGYTF. The CDR3 DNA sequence: TGTGCCAGCAGCCACGGTAGGGACTATGGCTACACCTTC. The chain is built from TRBV3-1 and TRBJ1-2; D unclear. The germline V gene has CDR1 LGHDT and CDR2 YNNKEL (reference sequence). This CDR3 comprises 13 residues. V dropped 3 bases and J dropped 3 bases, with 8 bases sitting between them.

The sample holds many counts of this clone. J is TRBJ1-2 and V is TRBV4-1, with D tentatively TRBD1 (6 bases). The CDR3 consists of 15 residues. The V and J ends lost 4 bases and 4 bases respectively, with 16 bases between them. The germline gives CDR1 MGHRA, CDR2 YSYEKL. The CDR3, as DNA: TGCGCCAGCAGCCTAGGGGGGGGGCTTAGCTATGGCTACACCTTC. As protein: CASSLGGGLSYGYTF.

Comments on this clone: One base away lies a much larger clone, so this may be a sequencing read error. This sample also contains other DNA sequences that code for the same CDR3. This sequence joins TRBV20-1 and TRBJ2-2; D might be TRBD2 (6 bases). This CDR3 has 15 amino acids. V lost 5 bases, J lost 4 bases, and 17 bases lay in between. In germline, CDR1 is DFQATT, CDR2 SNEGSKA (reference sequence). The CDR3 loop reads CSAPVGGFGTGELFF. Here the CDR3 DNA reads TGCAGTGCTCCGGTCGGAGGGTTCGGCACCGGGGAGCTGTTTTTT.

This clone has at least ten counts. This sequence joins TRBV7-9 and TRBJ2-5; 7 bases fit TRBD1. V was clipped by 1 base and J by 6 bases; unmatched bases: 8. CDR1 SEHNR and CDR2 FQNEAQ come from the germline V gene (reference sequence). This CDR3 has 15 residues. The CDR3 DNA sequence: TGTGCCAGCAGCTTAGACCACGACAGGGACCAGACCCAGTACTTC. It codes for CASSLDHDRDQTQYF. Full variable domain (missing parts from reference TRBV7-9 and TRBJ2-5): DTGVSQNPRHKITKRGQNVTFRCDPISEHNRLYWYRQTLGQGPEFLTYFQNEAQLEKSRLLSDRFSAERPKGSFSTLEIQRTEQGDSAMYLCASSLDHDRDQTQYFGPGTRLLVL.

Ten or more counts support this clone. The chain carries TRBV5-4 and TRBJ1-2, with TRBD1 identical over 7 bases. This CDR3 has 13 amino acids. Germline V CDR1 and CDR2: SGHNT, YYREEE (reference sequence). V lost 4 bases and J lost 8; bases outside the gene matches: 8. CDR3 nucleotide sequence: TGTGCCAGCAGCACCACAGGGGAGGAGGGCTACACCTTC. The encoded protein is CASSTTGEEGYTF.

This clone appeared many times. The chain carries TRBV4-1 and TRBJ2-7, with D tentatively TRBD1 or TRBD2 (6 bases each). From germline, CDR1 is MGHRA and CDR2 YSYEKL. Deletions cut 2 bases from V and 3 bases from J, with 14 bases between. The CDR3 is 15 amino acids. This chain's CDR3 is CASSQPGKGGYEQYF. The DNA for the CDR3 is TGCGCCAGCAGCCAACCGGGGAAGGGGGGCTACGAGCAGTACTTC.

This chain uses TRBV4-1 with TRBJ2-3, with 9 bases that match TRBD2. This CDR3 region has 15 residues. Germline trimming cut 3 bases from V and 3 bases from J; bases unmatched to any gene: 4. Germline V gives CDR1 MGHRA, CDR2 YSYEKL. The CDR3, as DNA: TGCGCCAGCAGCCATAGTAGCGGGAGTACAGATACGCAGTATTTT. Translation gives CASSHSSGSTDTQYF.

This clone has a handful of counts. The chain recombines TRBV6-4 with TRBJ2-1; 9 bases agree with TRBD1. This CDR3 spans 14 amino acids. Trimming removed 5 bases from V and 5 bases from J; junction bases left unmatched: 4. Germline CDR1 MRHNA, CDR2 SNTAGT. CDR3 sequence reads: CASSLQGADNEQFF. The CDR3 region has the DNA TGTGCCAGCAGTTTACAGGGGGCGGACAATGAGCAGTTCTTC.

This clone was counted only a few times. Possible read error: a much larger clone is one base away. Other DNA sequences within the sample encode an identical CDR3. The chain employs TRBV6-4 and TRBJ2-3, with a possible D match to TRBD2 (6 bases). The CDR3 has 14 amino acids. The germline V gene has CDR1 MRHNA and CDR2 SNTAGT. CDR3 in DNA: TGTGCCAGCAGGGAGCGGGCCACCACAGATACTCAGTATTTT. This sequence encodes CASRERATTDTQYF.

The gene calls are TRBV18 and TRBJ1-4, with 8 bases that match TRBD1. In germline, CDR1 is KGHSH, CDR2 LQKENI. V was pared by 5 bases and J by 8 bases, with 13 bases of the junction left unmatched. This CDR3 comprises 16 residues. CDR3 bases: TGTGCCAGCTCAACTTTCCGGACAGGGAGAATCGAAAAACTGTTTTTT. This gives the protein CASSTFRTGRIEKLFF.

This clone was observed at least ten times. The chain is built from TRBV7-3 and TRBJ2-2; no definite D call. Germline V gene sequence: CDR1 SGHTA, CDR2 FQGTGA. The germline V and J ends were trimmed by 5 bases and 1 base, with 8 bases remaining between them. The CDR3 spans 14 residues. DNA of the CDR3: TGTGCCAGCAGCCAGAACAGGAACACCGGGGAGCTGTTTTTT. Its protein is CASSQNRNTGELFF.

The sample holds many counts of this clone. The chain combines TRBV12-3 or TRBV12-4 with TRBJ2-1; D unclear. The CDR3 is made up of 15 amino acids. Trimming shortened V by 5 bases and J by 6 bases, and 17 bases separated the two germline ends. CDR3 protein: CASSMYPLGLNEQFF. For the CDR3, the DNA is TGTGCCAGCAGTATGTACCCCCTCGGTCTCAATGAGCAGTTCTTC.

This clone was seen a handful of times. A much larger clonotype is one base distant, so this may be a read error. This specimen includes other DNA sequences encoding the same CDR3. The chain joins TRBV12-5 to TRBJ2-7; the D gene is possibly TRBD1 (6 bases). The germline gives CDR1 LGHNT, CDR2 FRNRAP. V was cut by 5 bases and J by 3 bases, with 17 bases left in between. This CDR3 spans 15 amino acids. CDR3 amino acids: CASGPSTGSHYEQYF. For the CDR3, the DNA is TGTGCTAGTGGTCCGTCGACAGGAAGCCACTACGAGCAGTACTTC.